The source of this T cell receptor (beta chain) is a study of T cell responses to AZD1222 COVID-19 vaccine. The CDR3 has 14 residues. Germline V lookup: CDR1 LNHDA, CDR2 SQIVND (reference sequence). The V end lost 7 bases, the J end lost 0 bases, and 12 bases lay between the germline ends. Sequencing was performed with immunoSEQ multiplex PCR; in TCRdb, only in-frame clones are kept and a portion is missing. The sample holds 150,000 to 190,000 clones, 90% to 95% seen once. Recipients boosted at about 4 weeks or about 12 weeks are pooled. Turning to this clone: What it binds is unknown.

Study results and limitations: The study reported that nearly half of spike-specific TCRs target unmutated variant regions. Donors in the cohort were predominantly white British and more often female, and clonal diversity was possibly underestimated.

This TCR derives from an adult who received the AZD1222 COVID-19 vaccine. The rearrangement uses TRBV19 and TRBJ1-2; no clear D gene. The sequencing used peripheral blood, collected 28 days after the second AZD1222 dose. The CDR3 DNA reads as TGTGCCAGTAATCCCATCAGTTCTAACTATGGCTACACCTTC. Amino acids: CASNPISSNYGYTF. The variable domain in full, completed from reference TRBV19 and TRBJ1-2, reads DGGITQSPKYLFRKEGQNVTLSCEQNLNHDAMYWYRQDPGQGLRLIYYSQIVNDFQKGDIAEGYSVSREKKESFPLTVTSAQKNPTAFYLCASNPISSNYGYTFGSGTRLTVV.